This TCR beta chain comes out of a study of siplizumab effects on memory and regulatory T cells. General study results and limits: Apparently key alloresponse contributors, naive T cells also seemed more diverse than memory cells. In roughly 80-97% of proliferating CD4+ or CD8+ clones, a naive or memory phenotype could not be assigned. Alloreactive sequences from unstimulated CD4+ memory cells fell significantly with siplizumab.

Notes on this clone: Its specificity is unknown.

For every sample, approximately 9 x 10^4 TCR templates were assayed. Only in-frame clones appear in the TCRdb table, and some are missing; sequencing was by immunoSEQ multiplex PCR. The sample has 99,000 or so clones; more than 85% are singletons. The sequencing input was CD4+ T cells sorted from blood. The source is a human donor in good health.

The CDR3 loop reads CAWSEQAEAEAFF. The CDR3 DNA sequence: TGTGCCTGGAGCGAGCAGGCCGAAGCCGAAGCTTTCTTT. This chain connects TRBV30 to TRBJ1-1; D gene uncertain. The V end lost 3 bases, the J end lost 8 bases, and 16 bases lay between the germline ends. There are 13 residues in the CDR3. Germline V gene data show CDR1 as GTSNPN and CDR2 as SVGIG (reference sequence).